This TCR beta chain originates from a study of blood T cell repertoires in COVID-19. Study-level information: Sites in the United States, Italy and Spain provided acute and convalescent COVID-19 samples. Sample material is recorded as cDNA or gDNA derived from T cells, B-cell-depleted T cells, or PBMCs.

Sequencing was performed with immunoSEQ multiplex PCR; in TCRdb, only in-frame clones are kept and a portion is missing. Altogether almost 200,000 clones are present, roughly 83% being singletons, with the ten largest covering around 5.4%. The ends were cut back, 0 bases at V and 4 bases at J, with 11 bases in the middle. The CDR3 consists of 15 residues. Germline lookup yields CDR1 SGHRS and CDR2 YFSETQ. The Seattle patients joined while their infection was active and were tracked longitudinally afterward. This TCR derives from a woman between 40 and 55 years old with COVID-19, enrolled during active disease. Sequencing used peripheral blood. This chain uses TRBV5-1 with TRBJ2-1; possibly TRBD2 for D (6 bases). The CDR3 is CASSLVAETYNEQFF. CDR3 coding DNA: TGCGCCAGCAGCTTGGTAGCGGAAACATACAATGAGCAGTTCTTC.